This is a list of T cell receptor beta chains from one sample in a study of PD-1 blockade in classical Hodgkin lymphoma. Assay used: immunoSEQ multiplex PCR; TCRdb lists only in-frame clones, some missing. This sample has roughly 70,000 clones, with nearly 95% found just once. The sample taken for sequencing was peripheral blood mononuclear cells (PBMCs). The receptors shown here come from a human donor with classical Hodgkin lymphoma. CDR3s include the opening cysteine and the closing phenylalanine or tryptophan. D genes are given only for firm matches. Expanded clones get a size class; other rows say once, few or many, or leave the size out.

CDR3 protein	CDR3 DNA	D gene	V gene	clone size	J gene
CASSRTGELFF	TGTGCCAGCTCCCGCACCGGGGAGCTGTTTTTT	.	TRBV6-5	.	TRBJ2-2
CAWRLTRRNTGELFF	TGTGCCTGGAGACTAACCCGGAGGAACACCGGGGAGCTGTTTTTT	.	TRBV30	.	TRBJ2-2
CASSSDRGVNYGYTF	TGTGCCAGCAGCTCCGACAGGGGGGTAAACTATGGCTACACCTTC	TRBD1	TRBV11-2	.	TRBJ1-2
CASGRTGANIQYF	TGTGCCAGTGGGCGGACAGGGGCCAACATTCAGTACTTC	TRBD1	TRBV19	once	TRBJ2-4
CASSSSPLGAGEDTQYF	TGTGCCAGCAGCTCAAGCCCGTTAGGGGCTGGGGAAGATACGCAGTATTTT	.	TRBV7-3	.	TRBJ2-3
CASSARTGSIEKLFF	TGTGCCAGCAGCGCCCGGACAGGATCGATTGAAAAACTGTTTTTT	TRBD1	TRBV2	.	TRBJ1-4
CATSKRTSVHEQYF	TGTGCCACCAGCAAACGGACTAGCGTTCACGAGCAGTACTTC	TRBD2	TRBV15	.	TRBJ2-7
CASSIVFVGDRADTQYF	TGTGCCAGTAGTATAGTTTTTGTAGGGGATAGGGCAGATACGCAGTATTTT	.	TRBV19	.	TRBJ2-3
CASEGWLSGNTIYF	TGTGCCAGTGAGGGGTGGCTGTCTGGAAACACCATATATTTT	.	TRBV19	.	TRBJ1-3
CASRPGTVYGYTF	TGTGCCAGCAGGCCCGGGACAGTTTATGGCTACACCTTC	TRBD1	TRBV28	.	TRBJ1-2
CASTYSRNTEAFF	TGTGCCAGCACCTACTCGCGGAACACTGAAGCTTTCTTT	.	TRBV28	.	TRBJ1-1
CASSPTGGRTEAFF	TGTGCCAGCAGTCCGACAGGGGGGAGGACTGAAGCTTTCTTT	TRBD1	TRBV27	.	TRBJ1-1
CASSLDGGGYEQYF	TGCGCCAGCAGCTTGGATGGGGGCGGCTACGAGCAGTACTTC	.	TRBV5-1	once	TRBJ2-7
CASSTRSGRGNQPQHF	TGTGCCAGTAGTACCCGGTCGGGCAGGGGGAATCAGCCCCAGCATTTT	TRBD1	TRBV19	.	TRBJ1-5
CASSFGTSGSNEQFF	TGTGCCAGCAGCTTCGGGACTAGCGGGAGTAATGAGCAGTTCTTC	TRBD2	TRBV7-2	.	TRBJ2-1
CASSGSTYEQYF	TGTGCCAGCTCGGGATCCACCTACGAGCAGTACTTC	.	TRBV7-6	.	TRBJ2-7
CASSFSGRATYEQYF	TGTGCCAGCAGCTTTAGCGGGAGGGCTACCTACGAGCAGTACTTC	TRBD2	TRBV7-2	.	TRBJ2-7
CASSVDPTGGTEAFF	TGTGCCAGCAGTGTTGACCCGACAGGGGGGACTGAAGCTTTCTTT	TRBD1	TRBV6-1	.	TRBJ1-1
CASRGGQQLRGYTF	TGTGCCAGCAGGGGGGGACAGCAGTTGAGGGGCTACACCTTC	TRBD1	TRBV2	few	TRBJ1-2
CASSSNQGAYVEQYF	TGTGCCAGCAGCTCAAATCAGGGGGCTTATGTCGAGCAGTACTTC	TRBD1	TRBV7-2	.	TRBJ2-7
CASSPPGQAYEQYF	TGTGCCAGCAGCCCCCCGGGACAAGCCTACGAGCAGTACTTC	.	TRBV5-4	.	TRBJ2-7
CASSIASVSYNEQFF	TGTGCCAGTAGTATCGCTAGCGTTTCCTACAATGAGCAGTTCTTC	.	TRBV19	once	TRBJ2-1
CASSVEFLGTEAFF	TGTGCCAGCAGCGTAGAGTTCCTGGGGACTGAAGCTTTCTTT	.	TRBV9	.	TRBJ1-1
CSVNRGGDGYTF	TGCAGCGTTAACAGGGGGGGAGATGGCTACACCTTC	TRBD1	TRBV29-1	.	TRBJ1-2
CASSLNGAALVKANVLTF	TGTGCCAGCAGCTTAAATGGGGCGGCCCTCGTAAAGGCCAACGTCCTGACTTTC	.	TRBV7-6	.	TRBJ2-6
CASCGTGTSGSHNEQFF	TGTGCCAGCTGCGGAACTGGGACTAGCGGGAGTCACAATGAGCAGTTCTTC	TRBD2	TRBV27	.	TRBJ2-1
CASSFGAGNTIYF	TGTGCCAGCAGTTTTGGGGCTGGAAACACCATATATTTT	.	TRBV28	.	TRBJ1-3
CASSRGFQETQYF	TGTGCCAGCAGCCGAGGTTTTCAAGAGACCCAGTACTTC	.	TRBV7-7	.	TRBJ2-5
CASSKGLGRGNGYTF	TGTGCCAGCAGCAAGGGTCTGGGCAGGGGGAATGGCTACACCTTC	.	TRBV21-1	.	TRBJ1-2
CASSLGQGGIYEQYF	TGTGCCAGCAGTCTGGGACAGGGGGGGATCTACGAGCAGTACTTC	TRBD1	TRBV27	.	TRBJ2-7
CASSLRGLRTDTQYF	TGTGCCAGCAGCCTAAGGGGACTCCGCACAGATACGCAGTATTTT	.	TRBV7-2	.	TRBJ2-3
CASSYSGTGGSYEQYF	TGTGCCAGCAGTTACTCCGGGACAGGGGGCTCCTACGAGCAGTACTTC	TRBD1	TRBV6-6	.	TRBJ2-7
CASSLLGAGELFF	TGTGCCAGCAGTTTATTGGGGGCCGGGGAGCTGTTTTTT	.	TRBV27	.	TRBJ2-2
CASRSSREGFEQFF	TGTGCCAGCCGGAGCAGTCGAGAGGGTTTTGAGCAGTTCTTC	.	TRBV6-1	.	TRBJ2-1
CASSLGQGAGNTIYF	TGTGCCAGCAGCTTAGGACAGGGAGCTGGAAACACCATATATTTT	TRBD1	TRBV7-8	once	TRBJ1-3
CASSSPGLAGSDTGELFF	TGCGCCAGCAGCTCTCCTGGACTAGCGGGGTCAGACACCGGGGAGCTGTTTTTT	TRBD2	TRBV5-1	.	TRBJ2-2
CASSRGGVTGELFF	TGCGCCAGCTCCCGTGGAGGAGTCACCGGGGAGCTGTTTTTT	.	TRBV10-1	few	TRBJ2-2
CASSLGLWTGVQETQYF	TGTGCCAGCAGCTTAGGATTGTGGACAGGGGTTCAAGAGACCCAGTACTTC	TRBD1	TRBV7-9	.	TRBJ2-5
CASGLGSSTDTQYF	TGTGCTAGTGGTTTGGGGTCTAGCACAGATACGCAGTATTTT	.	TRBV12-5	.	TRBJ2-3
CASSFGAAYGYTF	TGCGCCAGCAGCTTCGGGGCAGCCTATGGCTACACCTTC	.	TRBV5-1	few	TRBJ1-2
CASSSSGIYNEQFF	TGTGCCAGCAGCTCCTCGGGGATTTACAATGAGCAGTTCTTC	.	TRBV9	.	TRBJ2-1
CASTQDRAIGYTF	TGTGCCAGCACTCAGGACAGGGCAATCGGCTACACCTTC	TRBD1	TRBV2	.	TRBJ1-2
CASSESRRWGGVAQHF	TGCGCCAGCAGTGAGTCAAGGCGGTGGGGAGGGGTGGCCCAGCATTTT	.	TRBV10-2	.	TRBJ1-5
CASNRLAGGRHEQFF	TGTGCCAGCAACCGACTAGCGGGGGGGCGGCATGAGCAGTTCTTC	TRBD2	TRBV2	.	TRBJ2-1
CASSYGVREAFF	TGTGCCAGCAGTTATGGGGTGAGGGAAGCTTTCTTT	.	TRBV6-6	.	TRBJ1-1
CASSFGGRQPQHF	TGTGCCAGCAGCTTCGGGGGGCGGCAGCCCCAGCATTTT	.	TRBV5-8	once	TRBJ1-5
CASSLGTGTGRRYGYTF	TGTGCCAGCAGCTTAGGAACCGGGACAGGGCGGCGGTATGGCTACACCTTC	TRBD1	TRBV7-8	.	TRBJ1-2
CAISDRRISGELFF	TGTGCCATCAGTGATAGGAGAATTTCCGGGGAGCTGTTTTTT	.	TRBV10-3	.	TRBJ2-2